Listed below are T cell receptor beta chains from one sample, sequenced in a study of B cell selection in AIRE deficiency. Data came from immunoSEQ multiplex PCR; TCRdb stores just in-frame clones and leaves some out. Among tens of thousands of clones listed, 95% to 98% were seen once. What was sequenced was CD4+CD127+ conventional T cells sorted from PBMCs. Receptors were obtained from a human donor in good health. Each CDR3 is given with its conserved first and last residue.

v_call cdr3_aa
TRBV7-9 CASSLTTSGSTDTQYF
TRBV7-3 CASSLSLAGGDRELFF
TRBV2 CASSEGDDTDTQYF
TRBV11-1 CASSPRDTGEQYF
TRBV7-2 CASSSVGGGSYEQYF
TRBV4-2 CASSLSGGTDSYEQYF
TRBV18 CASSPTTGGGQPQHF
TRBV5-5 CASSSSDRDEQYF
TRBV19 CASRDRATDTQYF
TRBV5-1 CASSLAAGVVTEAFF
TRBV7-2 CASTMGLGQGIYEQYF
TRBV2 CASRYGLAAGHEQYF
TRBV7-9 CASSLRIAEKLFF
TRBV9 CASSVAASGPYNEQFF
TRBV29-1 CSQGGPGAEAFF
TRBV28 CASSLVAGELFF
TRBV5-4 CASSSRNYGYTF
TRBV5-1 CASSLVGKRDLWPDTQYF
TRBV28 CASSLRGGSGNTEAFF
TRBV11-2 CASSLAGQNTGELFF
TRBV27 CASSSLRLARTDTQYF
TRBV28 CASSSLHRGGKGETQYF
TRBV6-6 CASSSGSYSIRYF
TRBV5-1 CASSLRGTIRGSYNEQFF
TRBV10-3 CAISGDRGGTEAFF
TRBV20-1 CSARDRLQAFF
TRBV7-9 CASSLRGTDIQYF
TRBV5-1 CASSRGKNTEAFF
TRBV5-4 CASSAIDSRGEQFF
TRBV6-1 CASSGTAYNEKLFF
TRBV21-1 CASSLPGRLYNEQFF
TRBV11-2 CASSSGLAGGADTQYF
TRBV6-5 CASTLAGNSNEQFF
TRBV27 CASSTGTFSYNEQFF
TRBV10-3 CAIKPTGDEQFF
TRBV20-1 CSARSSYEQYF
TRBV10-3 CAIMGESGRNSYGYTF
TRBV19 CASSIPGTVNTEAFF
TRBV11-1 CASSPTRPPGELFF
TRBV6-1 CASSAHLAGGPGGTDTQYF